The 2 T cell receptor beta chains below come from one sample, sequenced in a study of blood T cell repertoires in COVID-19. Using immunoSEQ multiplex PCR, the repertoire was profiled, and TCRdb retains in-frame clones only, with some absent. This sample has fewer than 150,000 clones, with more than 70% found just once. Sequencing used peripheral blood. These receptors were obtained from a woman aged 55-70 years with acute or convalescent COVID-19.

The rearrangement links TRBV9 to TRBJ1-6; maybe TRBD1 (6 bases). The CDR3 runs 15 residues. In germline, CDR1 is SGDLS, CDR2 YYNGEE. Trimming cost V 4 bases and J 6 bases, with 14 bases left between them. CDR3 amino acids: CASSPNPRGNSPLHF. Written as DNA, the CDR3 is TGTGCCAGCAGCCCTAACCCCAGGGGTAATTCACCCCTCCACTTT.

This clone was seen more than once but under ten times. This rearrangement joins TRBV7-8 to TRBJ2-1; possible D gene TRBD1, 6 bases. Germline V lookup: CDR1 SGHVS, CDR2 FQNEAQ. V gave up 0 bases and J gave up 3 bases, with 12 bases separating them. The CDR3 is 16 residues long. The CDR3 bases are TGTGCCAGCAGCTTAGCGCGGTCCAGGGGCTACAATGAGCAGTTCTTC. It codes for CASSLARSRGYNEQFF.